The 24 T cell receptor beta chains below come from one sample, sequenced in a study of blood T cell repertoires in COVID-19 (dated by TCRdb to the early 2020s). The method was the immunoSEQ multiplex PCR assay. TCRdb provides this immuneACCESS table in a form limited to in-frame rearrangements. Some clones are lacking; in checked studies, under half of them reflect an unresolved V gene, and why the rest are absent is not known. The table for this sample lists about 79,000 clones; about 89% of them were counted only once. The ten largest clones take up approximately 15% of the sample. The source material was peripheral blood. These receptors came from a man aged 70 or older with active or convalescent COVID-19.

The chain links TRBV19 to TRBJ2-1; 12 bases align to TRBD2. The CDR3 loop spans 18 amino acids. Germline V lookup: CDR1 LNHDA, CDR2 SQIVND (reference sequence). J was trimmed by 8 bases and V by 2 bases; bases with no gene match: 13. This chain's CDR3 is CASSIRASGRARSDEQFF. The CDR3 DNA reads TGTGCCAGTAGTATAAGGGCTAGCGGGAGGGCCAGAAGCGATGAGCAGTTCTTC.

This chain links TRBV11-2 with TRBJ2-1; TRBD2 matches 7 bases. The CDR3 extends over 14 amino acids. Looked up from germline, CDR1 is SGHAT and CDR2 is FQNNGV. The V and J ends lost 5 bases and 9 bases, in that order; junction bases with no gene match: 10. The CDR3 here is CASSVGRAFIEQFF. For the CDR3, the DNA is TGTGCCAGCAGCGTGGGGAGGGCCTTCATTGAGCAGTTCTTC.

The V call is TRBV18, the J call TRBJ1-6; TRBD1 matches 9 bases. The J segment lost 9 bases and the V segment lost 6 bases, leaving 9 bases of the junction unmatched. The CDR3 loop spans 15 amino acids. Germline assignment: CDR1 KGHSH and CDR2 LQKENI. This chain's CDR3 is CASSPGGQGSSPLHF. The DNA for the CDR3 is TGTGCCAGCTCGCCTGGGGGACAGGGTAGTTCACCCCTCCACTTT.

The chain has TRBV20-1 and TRBJ1-2; 8 nucleotides line up with TRBD1. Trimming cost V 3 bases and J 9 bases; bases outside gene matches: 21. The CDR3 has 17 amino acids. Germline V gene sequence: CDR1 DFQATT, CDR2 SNEGSKA (reference sequence). This chain's CDR3 is CSASGPRQGARISSYTF. The CDR3, as DNA: TGCAGTGCTAGTGGGCCTCGGCAGGGGGCACGGATTAGTAGCTACACCTTC.

The chain recombines TRBV6-1 with TRBJ2-7; D may be TRBD2 (5 bases). The CDR3 sequence is 16 residues long. V shed 0 bases and J shed 1 base, with 13 bases lying between them. Germline V gene lookup returns CDR1 MNHNS and CDR2 SASEGT. As DNA, the CDR3 is TGTGCCAGCAGTGAAGCGGAGGAGTACAGATCCTACGAGCAGTACTTC. This encodes CASSEAEEYRSYEQYF.

The chain has TRBV28 and TRBJ1-1, with D possibly matching TRBD1 (6 bases). Trimming took off 5 bases at V and 4 bases at J, with 20 bases between the two ends. CDR3 length: 16 residues. The germline gives CDR1 MDHEN, CDR2 SYDVKM. The CDR3 protein is CASSPHEQGRRTEAFF. The CDR3 DNA is TGTGCCAGCAGTCCACACGAACAGGGACGGCGCACTGAAGCTTTCTTT.

The CDR3 protein is CASSRQGDSTGELFF. For the CDR3, the DNA is TGTGCCAGCAGTAGACAGGGTGATAGCACCGGGGAGCTGTTTTTT. The chain has TRBV6-4 and TRBJ2-2, with 7 bases matching TRBD1. CDR1 MRHNA and CDR2 SNTAGT come from the germline V gene. The CDR3 has 15 amino acids. Unmatched junction bases numbered 7, after V lost 5 bases and J lost 4 bases.

The chain uses TRBV5-4 and TRBJ1-5; D is undetermined. Germline V gives CDR1 SGHNT, CDR2 YYREEE (reference sequence). This CDR3 spans 16 amino acids. V was pared by 0 bases and J by 5 bases, with 15 bases between. DNA for the CDR3: TGTGCCAGCAGCTTGGATTCGTGGGCAGAATATCAGCCCCAGCATTTT. This sequence encodes CASSLDSWAEYQPQHF.

The V and J genes are TRBV30 and TRBJ2-5; 9 positions match TRBD2. The CDR3 spans 18 residues. The V gene end was trimmed by 3 bases and the J gene end by 2 bases; junction bases not matched to a gene: 16. In germline, CDR1 is GTSNPN, CDR2 SVGIG (reference sequence). The CDR3 region is CAWSASLGGLAQQETQYF. CDR3 nucleotides: TGTGCCTGGAGCGCAAGTTTGGGAGGACTAGCGCAACAAGAGACCCAGTACTTC.

This clone occurred a few times. This sequence joins TRBV4-1 and TRBJ2-7, with TRBD2 identical over 8 bases. Germline CDR1 and CDR2: MGHRA and YSYEKL. The CDR3 extends over 14 amino acids. After removal of 3 bases from V and 3 bases from J, the junction contained 4 bases not matched to a gene. CDR3 region: CASSHTAGDYEQYF. In DNA form, the CDR3 reads TGCGCCAGCAGCCACACAGCGGGGGACTACGAGCAGTACTTC.

The rearrangement uses TRBV6-6 and TRBJ1-6; no reliable D call. V lost 2 bases, J lost 15 bases, and 14 bases lay in between. CDR1 is MNHNY and CDR2 is SVGAGI in the germline V gene (reference sequence). This CDR3 has 13 amino acids. Here the CDR3 DNA reads TGTGCCAGCAGTTACGATCCTTCGTTCAGCCTCCACTTT. Translated, it gives CASSYDPSFSLHF.

The chain has TRBV28 and TRBJ1-2; the D gene is possibly TRBD1 (6 bases). Germline CDR1 reads MDHEN; CDR2 reads SYDVKM. The CDR3 consists of 14 residues. The ends were cut back, 8 bases at V and 0 bases at J, with 13 bases in the middle. CDR3 loop: CASFDRLTNYGYTF. The CDR3 bases are TGTGCCAGCTTCGACAGGCTTACTAACTATGGCTACACCTTC.

The rearrangement uses TRBV18 and TRBJ1-1; no clear D gene. CDR3 size: 14 residues. V was cut by 3 bases and J by 3 bases, with 11 bases left in between. Germline values: CDR1 KGHSH, CDR2 LQKENI. CDR3 DNA sequence: TGTGCCAGCTCACCGCAGGTAATAGACACTGAAGCTTTCTTT. Protein: CASSPQVIDTEAFF.

The chain recombines TRBV7-2 with TRBJ2-5; D gene unclear. Per the germline V gene, CDR1 is SGHTA and CDR2 is FQGNSA. This CDR3 spans 13 amino acids. V lost 3 bases and J lost 7, with 12 bases in between. The CDR3, as DNA: TGTGCCAGCAGCTTTAGTGGCTCGGGGACCCAGTACTTC. Amino acids: CASSFSGSGTQYF.

V usage is TRBV28 and J usage is TRBJ2-1; 11 positions agree with TRBD2. Per the germline V gene, CDR1 is MDHEN and CDR2 is SYDVKM. This CDR3 comprises 16 residues. V shed 4 bases and J 4 bases; nucleotides not matched to a gene: 6. The DNA for the CDR3 is TGTGCCAGCAGTTCGGGGACTAGCGGACCTTACAATGAGCAGTTCTTC. It codes for CASSSGTSGPYNEQFF.

DNA of the CDR3: TGCAGCGTGTCACGCCCGGGGACACATTCCGGCGAGCAGTACTTC. The encoded protein is CSVSRPGTHSGEQYF. The V and J genes are TRBV29-1 and TRBJ2-7; a possible D gene is TRBD1 (6 bases). Deletions cut 6 bases from V and 6 bases from J, with 24 bases between. This CDR3 is built from 15 residues. Germline CDR1 reads SQVTM; CDR2 reads ANQGSEA.

The chain joins TRBV2 to TRBJ2-5, with a tentative D call TRBD1 (6 bases). The germline gives CDR1 SNHLY, CDR2 FYNNEI. The CDR3 extends over 14 amino acids. V shed 6 bases and J shed 5 bases, with 16 bases lying between them. The CDR3: CASRGGRGSETQYF. Written as DNA, the CDR3 is TGTGCCAGCAGAGGGGGTCGCGGGTCGGAGACCCAGTACTTC.

This clone was counted a single time. The V call is TRBV28, the J call TRBJ1-2; tentatively, D is TRBD1 (6 bases). The germline V gene has CDR1 MDHEN and CDR2 SYDVKM. Trimming removed 7 bases at V and 4 bases at J, with 19 bases between. This CDR3 is built from 15 residues. CDR3 sequence: CASNSPGGRSYGYTF. The CDR3 coding sequence is TGTGCCAGCAATTCCCCGGGGGGGCGTAGCTATGGCTACACCTTC.

The chain carries TRBV19 and TRBJ1-1, with D possibly matching TRBD1 (5 bases). Germline V gene sequence: CDR1 LNHDA, CDR2 SQIVND (reference sequence). The CDR3 runs 14 residues. V was clipped by 8 bases and J by 5 bases, with 18 bases between them. The CDR3 bases are TGTGCCAGTGACTCCGGGGGGGGAGGAACTGAAGCTTTCTTT. This codes for CASDSGGGGTEAFF.

In its sample, this clone was seen a few times. Written as DNA, the CDR3 is TGTGCCAGCAGCTTAGCGCTTGCAGCGGGAGCATACAATGAGCAGTTCTTC. Translated, it gives CASSLALAAGAYNEQFF. This rearrangement joins TRBV7-9 to TRBJ2-1, with 8 nucleotides matching TRBD2. The V gene end was trimmed by 0 bases and the J gene end by 4 bases; junction bases not matched to a gene: 8. The CDR3 loop spans 17 amino acids. Germline values: CDR1 SEHNR, CDR2 FQNEAQ (reference sequence).

The chain joins TRBV20-1 to TRBJ2-7, with D perhaps TRBD1 (6 bases). The CDR3 length is 13 residues. Looked up from germline, CDR1 is DFQATT and CDR2 is SNEGSKA (reference sequence). The ends were cut back, 6 bases at V and 0 bases at J, with 12 bases in the middle. CDR3 protein: CSASGTNSYEQYF. The CDR3 DNA is TGCAGTGCCAGTGGGACAAACTCCTACGAGCAGTACTTC.

The chain couples TRBV28 to TRBJ1-6; 7 bases match TRBD1. J gave up 3 bases and V 4 bases, and 3 bases lay outside the gene matches. The CDR3 has 15 residues. Germline CDR1 and CDR2: MDHEN and SYDVKM. The CDR3 nucleotides are TGTGCCAGCAGTTCCCGGACAGGCTATAATTCACCCCTCCACTTT. It yields the protein CASSSRTGYNSPLHF.

This clone was seen a handful of times. This chain connects TRBV2 to TRBJ1-6; 8 nucleotides line up with TRBD1. Trimming took 1 base from V and 11 from J; bases not matched to a gene: 10. The CDR3 totals 16 residues. Germline-derived CDR1 and CDR2 are SNHLY and FYNNEI. CDR3 nucleotides: TGTGCCAGCAGTGAAGGGCCAGGGGGCGGGCGCACACCCCTCCACTTT. Its translation: CASSEGPGGGRTPLHF.

The rearrangement uses TRBV5-8 and TRBJ1-5, with D unclear. The CDR3 runs 15 residues. CDR1 is SGHTS, CDR2 YDEGEE, per germline. The ends were cut back, 0 bases at V and 4 bases at J, with 11 bases in the middle. The CDR3 loop is CASSLARLENQPQHF. The CDR3 DNA reads TGTGCCAGCAGCTTGGCCCGTCTAGAGAATCAGCCCCAGCATTTT.